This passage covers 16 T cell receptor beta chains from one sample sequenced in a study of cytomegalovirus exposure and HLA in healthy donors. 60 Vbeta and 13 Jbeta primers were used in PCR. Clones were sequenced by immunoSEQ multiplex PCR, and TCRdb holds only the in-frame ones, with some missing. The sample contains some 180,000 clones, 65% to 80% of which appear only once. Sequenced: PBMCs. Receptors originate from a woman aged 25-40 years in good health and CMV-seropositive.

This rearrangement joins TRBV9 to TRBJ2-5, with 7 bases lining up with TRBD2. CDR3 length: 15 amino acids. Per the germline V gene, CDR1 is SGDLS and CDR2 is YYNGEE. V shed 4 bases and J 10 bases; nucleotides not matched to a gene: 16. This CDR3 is CASSPGLVGGLGQYF. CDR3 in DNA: TGTGCCAGCAGCCCCGGACTAGTGGGAGGTTTAGGCCAGTACTTC.

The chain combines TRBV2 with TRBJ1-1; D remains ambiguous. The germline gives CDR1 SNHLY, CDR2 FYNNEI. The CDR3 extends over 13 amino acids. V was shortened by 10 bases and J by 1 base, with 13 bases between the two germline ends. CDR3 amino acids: CATTQGENTEAFF. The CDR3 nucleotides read TGTGCCACTACGCAAGGAGAGAACACTGAAGCTTTCTTT.

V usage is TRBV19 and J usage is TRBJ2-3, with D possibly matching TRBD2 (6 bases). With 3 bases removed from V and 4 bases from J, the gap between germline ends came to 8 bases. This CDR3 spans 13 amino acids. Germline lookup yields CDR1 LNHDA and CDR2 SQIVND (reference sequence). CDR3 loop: CASSMGLADTQYF. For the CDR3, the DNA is TGTGCCAGTAGTATGGGACTGGCAGATACGCAGTATTTT.

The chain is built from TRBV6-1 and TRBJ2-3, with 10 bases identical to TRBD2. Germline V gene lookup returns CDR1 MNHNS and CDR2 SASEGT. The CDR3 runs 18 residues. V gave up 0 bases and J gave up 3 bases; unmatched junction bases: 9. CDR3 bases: TGTGCCAGCAGTGAAGCGGGAGCGGGGGGGCCAGGGACAGATACGCAGTATTTT. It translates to CASSEAGAGGPGTDTQYF.

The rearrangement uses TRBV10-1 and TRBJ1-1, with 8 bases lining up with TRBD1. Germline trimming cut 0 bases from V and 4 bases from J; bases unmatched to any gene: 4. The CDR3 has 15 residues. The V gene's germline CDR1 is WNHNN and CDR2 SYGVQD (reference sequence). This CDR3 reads CASSESTGGRTEAFF. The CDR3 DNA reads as TGCGCCAGCAGTGAGTCCACAGGGGGACGCACTGAAGCTTTCTTT.

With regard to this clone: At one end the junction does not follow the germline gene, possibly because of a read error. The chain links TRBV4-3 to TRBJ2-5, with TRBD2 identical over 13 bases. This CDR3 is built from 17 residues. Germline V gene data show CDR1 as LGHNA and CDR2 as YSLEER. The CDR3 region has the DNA TGCGCCAGCAGTCAAGGAGTAGGACTAGCGGGAGAAGAGACCCAGTACTTC. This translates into CASSQGVGLAGEETQYF.

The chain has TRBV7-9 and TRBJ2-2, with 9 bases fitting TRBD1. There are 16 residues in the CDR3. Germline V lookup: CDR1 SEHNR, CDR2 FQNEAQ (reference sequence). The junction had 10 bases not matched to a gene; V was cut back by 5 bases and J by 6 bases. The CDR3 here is CASSPTGTGSSGELFF. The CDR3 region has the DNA TGTGCCAGCAGCCCCACCGGGACAGGGTCGTCCGGGGAGCTGTTTTTT.

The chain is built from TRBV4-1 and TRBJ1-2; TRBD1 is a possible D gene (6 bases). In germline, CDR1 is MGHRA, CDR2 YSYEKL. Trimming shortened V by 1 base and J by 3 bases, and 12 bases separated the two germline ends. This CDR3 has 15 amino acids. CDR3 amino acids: CASSQGRGGDYGYTF. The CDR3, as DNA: TGCGCCAGCAGCCAAGGAAGGGGGGGTGACTATGGCTACACCTTC.

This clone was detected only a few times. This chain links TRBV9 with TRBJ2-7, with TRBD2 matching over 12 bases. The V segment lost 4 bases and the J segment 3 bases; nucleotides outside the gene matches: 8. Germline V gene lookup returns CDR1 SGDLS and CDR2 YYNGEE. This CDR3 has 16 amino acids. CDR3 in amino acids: CASSFRPTSGGYEQYF. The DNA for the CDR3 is TGTGCCAGCAGCTTCCGACCGACTAGCGGGGGCTACGAGCAGTACTTC. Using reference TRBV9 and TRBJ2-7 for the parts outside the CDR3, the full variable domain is DSGVTQTPKHLITATGQRVTLRCSPRSGDLSVYWYQQSLDQGLQFLIQYYNGEERAKGNILERFSAQQFPDLHSELNLSSLELGDSALYFCASSFRPTSGGYEQYFGPGTRLTVT.

The CDR3 DNA reads as TGCGCCAGCAGCCAAGACTTCGTGCGGGGACCCTCGCTTTACGAGCAGTACTTC. It specifies CASSQDFVRGPSLYEQYF. The V gene is TRBV4-3, the J gene TRBJ2-7; tentative D call: TRBD2 (6 bases). The CDR3 is 18 residues long. With 0 bases removed from V and 4 bases from J, the gap between germline ends came to 22 bases. Germline lookup yields CDR1 LGHNA and CDR2 YSLEER.

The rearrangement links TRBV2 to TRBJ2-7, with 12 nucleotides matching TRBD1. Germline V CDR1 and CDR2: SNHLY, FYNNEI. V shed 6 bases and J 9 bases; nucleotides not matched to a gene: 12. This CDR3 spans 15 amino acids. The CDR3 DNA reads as TGTGCCAGCAGAGATTCCGGGACAGGGGGCTGGGTGCAGTACTTC. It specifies CASRDSGTGGWVQYF.

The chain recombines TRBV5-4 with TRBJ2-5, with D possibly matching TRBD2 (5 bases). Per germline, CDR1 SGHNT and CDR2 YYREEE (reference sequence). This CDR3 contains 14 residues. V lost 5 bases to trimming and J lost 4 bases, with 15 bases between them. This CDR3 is CASSMDGVGETQYF. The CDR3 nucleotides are TGTGCCAGCAGTATGGACGGGGTGGGAGAGACCCAGTACTTC.

DNA for the CDR3: TGTGCCAGCAGCAAGACAGATATTACTACGGCTTTCTTT. The encoded protein is CASSKTDITTAFF. The chain employs TRBV7-9 and TRBJ1-1; possible D gene TRBD1, 5 bases. CDR1 SEHNR and CDR2 FQNEAQ come from the germline V gene (reference sequence). This CDR3 region has 13 residues. Trimming removed 5 bases from V and 11 bases from J, with 18 bases in between.

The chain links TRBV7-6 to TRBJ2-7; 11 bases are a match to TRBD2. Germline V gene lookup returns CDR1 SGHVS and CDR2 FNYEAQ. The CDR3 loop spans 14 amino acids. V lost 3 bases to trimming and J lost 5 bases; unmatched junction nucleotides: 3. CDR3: CASSFVAGGNEQYF. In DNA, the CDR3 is TGTGCCAGCAGCTTCGTAGCGGGAGGGAACGAGCAGTACTTC.

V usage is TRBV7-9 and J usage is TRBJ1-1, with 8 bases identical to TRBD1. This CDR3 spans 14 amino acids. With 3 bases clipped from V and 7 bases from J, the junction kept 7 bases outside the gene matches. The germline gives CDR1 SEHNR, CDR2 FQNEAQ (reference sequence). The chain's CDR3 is CASSFPEQGGEAFF. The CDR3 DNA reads TGTGCCAGCAGCTTTCCCGAACAGGGGGGTGAAGCTTTCTTT.

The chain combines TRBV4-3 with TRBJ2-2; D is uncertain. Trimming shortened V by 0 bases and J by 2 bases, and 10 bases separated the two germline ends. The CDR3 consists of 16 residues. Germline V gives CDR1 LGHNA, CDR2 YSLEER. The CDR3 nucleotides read TGCGCCAGCAGCCAAGATAAGGAACTAAACACCGGGGAGCTGTTTTTT. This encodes CASSQDKELNTGELFF.